A single TCR beta chain is shown here with its context. Sequencing was performed with immunoSEQ multiplex PCR; in TCRdb, only in-frame clones are kept and a portion is missing. The profile covers around 190,000 clones, with 88% appearing a single time and over 15% taken by the ten largest. The sample is drawn from a study of blood T cell repertoires in COVID-19. Germline values: CDR1 SGHRS, CDR2 YFSETQ. Trimming left V 2 bases short and J 4 bases short, with 12 bases between. The CDR3 has 14 residues. The sequence came from a man aged 50-59 years with COVID-19, enrolled during active disease. Material for sequencing was peripheral blood. V gene TRBV5-1 combines with J gene TRBJ1-1; no definite D call. The CDR3: CASSFEATSTEAFF. Here the CDR3 DNA reads TGCGCCAGCAGCTTCGAAGCCACCTCCACTGAAGCTTTCTTT.